The 11 T cell receptor beta chains listed next were all sequenced from one sample in a study of OX40 agonist ivuxolimab in advanced cancers. TCRdb's copy holds only in-frame clones and misses some; the assay was immunoSEQ multiplex PCR. The table has 55,000 to 85,000 clones, roughly 84% seen once; the top ten hold approximately 0.68%. The material sequenced was CD4+ or CD8+ T cells sorted from blood, taken in a trial of the OX40 agonist ivuxolimab. The receptors stem from an adult with an advanced solid tumor such as melanoma, head and neck, liver or kidney cancer.

As regards this clone: The same CDR3 can be traced to other DNA sequences in this sample. The chain carries TRBV18 and TRBJ2-5; possible D gene TRBD2, 6 bases. This CDR3 comprises 13 residues. With 3 bases removed from V and 2 bases from J, the gap between germline ends came to 7 bases. Per germline, CDR1 KGHSH and CDR2 LQKENI. In DNA form, the CDR3 reads TGTGCCAGCTCACCGGGGGGACAAGAGACCCAGTACTTC. This sequence encodes CASSPGGQETQYF. The variable domain in full, with the rest retrieved from reference TRBV18 and TRBJ2-5, is NAGVMQNPRHLVRRRGQEARLRCSPMKGHSHVYWYRQLPEEGLKFMVYLQKENIIDESGMPKERFSAEFPKEGPSILRIQQVVRGDSAAYFCASSPGGQETQYFGPGTRLLVL.

This chain connects TRBV20-1 to TRBJ2-3; D call uncertain. Germline assignment: CDR1 DFQATT and CDR2 SNEGSKA (reference sequence). The CDR3 has 10 residues. Trimming took 4 bases from V and 5 from J, leaving 4 bases between them. The CDR3 spells CSANKDTQYF. The CDR3 DNA is TGCAGTGCTAATAAAGATACGCAGTATTTT.

This clone was seen just once. J is TRBJ1-2 and V is TRBV4-1, with 7 nucleotides matching TRBD1. Germline V CDR1 and CDR2: MGHRA, YSYEKL. Losses at the gene ends were 0 bases for V and 7 bases for J; bases not matched to a gene: 17. The CDR3 is 18 amino acids. CDR3 DNA: TGCGCCAGCAGCCAAGATCGACAGGGTACGTACCTGGGCTTTGGCTACACCTTC. Its translation is CASSQDRQGTYLGFGYTF.

The chain recombines TRBV4-3 with TRBJ1-2; D unclear. Germline CDR1 LGHNA, CDR2 YSLEER. The CDR3 is 14 amino acids. Trimming took 0 bases from V and 8 from J, leaving 13 bases between them. CDR3 in DNA: TGCGCCAGCAGCCAAGATTCATTCTCCAGCGGCTACACCTTC. Translation gives CASSQDSFSSGYTF.

A note on this clone: An end of the junction does not agree with germline; a read error may underlie this. The chain couples TRBV4-3 to TRBJ1-2, with D unresolved. The germline gives CDR1 LGHNA, CDR2 YSLEER. CDR3 length equals 14 residues. DNA for the CDR3: TGCGCCAGCAGCCCGTATGATCGAGACTACGGCTACACCTTC. This translates into CASSPYDRDYGYTF.

The chain couples TRBV7-2 to TRBJ2-1; 8 nucleotides line up with TRBD1. CDR3 length: 15 residues. Germline V gene lookup returns CDR1 SGHTA and CDR2 FQGNSA. V was clipped by 5 bases and J by 8 bases; unmatched bases: 11. In nucleotides, the CDR3 is TGTGCCAGCAGCCAGCAACGACAGGGGTTCCATGAGCAGTTCTTC. Its translation: CASSQQRQGFHEQFF.

This chain uses TRBV19 with TRBJ1-4; a possible D gene is TRBD1 (6 bases). Germline CDR1 reads LNHDA; CDR2 reads SQIVND (reference sequence). The CDR3 is 16 amino acids. V lost 3 bases and J lost 5, with 16 bases in between. Here the CDR3 DNA reads TGTGCCAGTAGTATGACTACAGGGAGGCCAAATGAAAAACTGTTTTTT. Translation: CASSMTTGRPNEKLFF. Together with reference TRBV19 and TRBJ1-4, the CDR3 gives the full variable domain: DGGITQSPKYLFRKEGQNVTLSCEQNLNHDAMYWYRQDPGQGLRLIYYSQIVNDFQKGDIAEGYSVSREKKESFPLTVTSAQKNPTAFYLCASSMTTGRPNEKLFFGSGTQLSVL.

The rearrangement links TRBV9 to TRBJ2-2; 10 bases line up with TRBD2. The V and J ends lost 6 bases and 5 bases, in that order; junction bases with no gene match: 10. From germline, CDR1 is SGDLS and CDR2 YYNGEE. The CDR3 consists of 16 residues. This CDR3 is CASKKTSGVETGELFF. DNA for the CDR3: TGTGCCAGCAAGAAAACTAGCGGGGTAGAAACCGGGGAGCTGTTTTTT.

The J gene is TRBJ2-3, the V gene TRBV12-5; D call uncertain. Germline loops: CDR1 LGHNT, CDR2 FRNRAP. CDR3 size: 13 residues. V was pared by 1 base and J by 2 bases, with 4 bases between. The CDR3 here is CASGLDLTDTQYF. The DNA of the CDR3 is TGTGCTAGTGGTTTGGATCTCACAGATACGCAGTATTTT. Complete variable domain (other parts from reference TRBV12-5 and TRBJ2-3): DARVTQTPRHKVTEMGQEVTMRCQPILGHNTVFWYRQTMMQGLELLAYFRNRAPLDDSGMPKDRFSAEMPDATLATLKIQPSEPRDSAVYFCASGLDLTDTQYFGPGTRLTVL.

This chain links TRBV6-5 with TRBJ2-1; no clear D gene. The germline V gene has CDR1 MNHEY and CDR2 SVGAGI. The CDR3 has 13 residues. V was trimmed by 2 bases and J by 9 bases, leaving 11 bases between them. DNA of the CDR3: TGTGCCAGCAGTTACGCCCAAAGTAGTGAGCAGTTCTTC. Translated, it gives CASSYAQSSEQFF.

The rearrangement uses TRBV18 and TRBJ2-1, with 13 positions matching TRBD2. The V and J ends lost 4 bases and 5 bases, in that order; junction bases with no gene match: 2. Germline V gene data show CDR1 as KGHSH and CDR2 as LQKENI. CDR3 length: 15 amino acids. The DNA of the CDR3 is TGTGCCAGCTCACGACTAGCGGGGGGCCACAATGAGCAGTTCTTC. Its protein is CASSRLAGGHNEQFF.